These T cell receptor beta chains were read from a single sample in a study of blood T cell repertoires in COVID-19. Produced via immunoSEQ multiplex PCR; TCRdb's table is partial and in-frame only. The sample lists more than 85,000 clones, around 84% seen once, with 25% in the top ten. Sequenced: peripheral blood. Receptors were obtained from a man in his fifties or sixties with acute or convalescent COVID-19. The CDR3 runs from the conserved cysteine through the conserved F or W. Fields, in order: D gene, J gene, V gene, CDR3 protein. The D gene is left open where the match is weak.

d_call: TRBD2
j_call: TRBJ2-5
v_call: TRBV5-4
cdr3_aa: CASRGAGVRGETQYF

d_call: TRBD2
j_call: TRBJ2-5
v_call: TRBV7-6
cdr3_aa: CASSLGLAYVPETQYF

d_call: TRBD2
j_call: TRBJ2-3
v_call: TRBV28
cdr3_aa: CASNPTSGGRDTQYF

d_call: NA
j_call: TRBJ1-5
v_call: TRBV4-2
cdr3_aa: CASSQGGVQPQHF

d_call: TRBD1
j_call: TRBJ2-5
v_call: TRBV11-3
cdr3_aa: CASSPGGARAETQYF

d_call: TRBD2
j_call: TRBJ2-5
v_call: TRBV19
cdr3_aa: CASSSLAGGLETQYF

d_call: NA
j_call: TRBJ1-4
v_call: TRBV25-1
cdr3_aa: CASSDTKVKLFF

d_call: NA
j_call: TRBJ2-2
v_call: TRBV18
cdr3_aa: CASSPTTSGFNTGELFF

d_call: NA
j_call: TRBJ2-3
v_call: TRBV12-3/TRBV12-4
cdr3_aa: CASNYGDDTQYF

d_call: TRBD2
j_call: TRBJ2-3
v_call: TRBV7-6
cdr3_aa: CASSETSLGGTQYF

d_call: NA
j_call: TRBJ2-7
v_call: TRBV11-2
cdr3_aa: CASSYSNVEQYF

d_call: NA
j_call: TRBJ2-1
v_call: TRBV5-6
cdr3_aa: CASSATLRGAGASEQFF

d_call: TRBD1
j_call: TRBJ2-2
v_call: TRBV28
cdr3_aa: CASLLGTGTGELFF

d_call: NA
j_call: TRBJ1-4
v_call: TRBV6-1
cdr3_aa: CASSEGGSVGEKLFF